This T cell receptor (beta chain) emerged from a study of tumor-infiltrating lymphocytes in primary liver carcinoma. With around 490 ng total RNA as template and a constant-region primer, TCR beta cDNA was made. It was through three nested multiplex PCR rounds of slightly modified ARM-PCR that TCR beta libraries arose. Using its own MiXCR run on the multiplex PCR reads, TCRdb lists one record per CDR3 protein. The sample consists of about 22,000 distinct CDR3 sequences, about 84% of them appearing once. Investigators took RNA and DNA out together from about 21-30 mg of unsorted bulk tissue. This receptor was identified in a woman in her 30s with primary liver carcinoma and hepatitis B virus infection. Material: liver tumor tissue from sampling region 2. The subset: tumor region T2, inferior pole.

The CDR3 sequence is CANRTGVGNQPQHF. The CDR3 DNA sequence: TGTGCCAACAGGACAGGGGTGGGTAATCAGCCCCAGCATTTT. J is TRBJ1-5 and V is TRBV7-2; 9 bases are shared with TRBD1. Trimming at V came to 10 bases and at J to 4 bases, leaving 8 bases not matched to a gene. The CDR3 extends over 14 amino acids. The V gene's germline CDR1 is SGHTA and CDR2 FQGNSA. Looking up the rest from reference TRBV7-2 and TRBJ1-5 gives the full variable domain: GAGVSQSPSNKVTEKGKDVELRCDPISGHTALYWYRQSLGQGLEFLIYFQGNSAPDKSGLPSDRFSAERTGGSVSTLTIQRTQQEDSAVYLCANRTGVGNQPQHFGDGTRLSIL.